This T cell receptor (beta chain) appears in the sequencing data of a study of T cell clonotyping in hematopoietic cell transplantation. For this clone: Its antigen is unidentified.

Findings and limits, study-wide: Graft donor and pretransplant recipient Inverse Simpson Index values predicted broader posttransplant TCR diversity. Recipient TCR diversity dropped after transplant; expanded clonotypes rose from day 30 to 180.

Clones were read by immunoSEQ multiplex PCR, and TCRdb kept only the in-frame ones, dropping some. This table has around 9,000 clones, about 88% appearing once. Germline lookup yields CDR1 SGDLS and CDR2 YYNGEE. V was trimmed by 8 bases and J by 0 bases, leaving 17 bases between them. This CDR3 region has 15 residues. J is TRBJ1-1 and V is TRBV9; D is unresolved. The origin of this receptor is a male patient over 55 who had an allogeneic stem cell transplant from a related donor, so the T cells may come from the graft donor. Some clones in this sample may be carry-over from other donors' samples. Sample: peripheral blood mononuclear cells, taken at the time of graft-versus-host disease after allogeneic stem cell transplant. The CDR3 DNA follows: TGTGCCAGTAGAGCGCAGGCAGCCATGAACACTGAAGCTTTCTTT. Protein sequence: CASRAQAAMNTEAFF. The whole variable domain, remainder taken from reference TRBV9 and TRBJ1-1, is DSGVTQTPKHLITATGQRVTLRCSPRSGDLSVYWYQQSLDQGLQFLIQYYNGEERAKGNILERFSAQQFPDLHSELNLSSLELGDSALYFCASRAQAAMNTEAFFGQGTRLTVV.